This T cell receptor (beta chain) derives from a study of radiation and T cells in renal cell carcinoma. Germline lookup yields CDR1 LNHDA and CDR2 SQIVND (reference sequence). CDR3 length equals 12 residues. The V and J ends lost 1 base and 6 bases respectively, with 4 bases between them. This clone was picked up many times. This table comes from immunoSEQ multiplex PCR, and its TCRdb copy is limited to in-frame clones, with some not included. The sample shows 130,000 to 150,000 clones, about 87% of them seen only once. Time point in this sample: baseline pretreatment blood. Treatment indicated: 15 Gy SBRT to primary tumor, nephrectomy 4 weeks later.

The source is a woman aged 70-85 years with renal cell carcinoma. The chain uses TRBV19 and TRBJ2-1; D is unclear. The sample here was blood, taken from a patient whose treatment included radiotherapy and nephrectomy. CDR3 region: CASSIGVNEQFF. CDR3 nucleotides: TGTGCCAGTAGTATAGGAGTCAATGAGCAGTTCTTC.